Listed below are T cell receptor beta chains from one sample, sequenced in a study of response to subunit inactivated influenza vaccine. MiXCR, applied by TCRdb to the RT-PCR reads, yields one record per CDR3 protein. The table has about 540,000 distinct CDR3 sequences, roughly 25% seen once; the top ten hold about 3%. The same data also contributed to another study, on T cells expressing NK-cell markers.

The sample here was CD4+ T cells sorted from PBMCs, taken 11 to 12 days after vaccination. All receptors come from a man aged 50-59 years who received an inactivated influenza vaccine. The conserved cysteine and the conserved F or W are not part of the CDR3 here.

j_gene: TRBJ1-4
v_gene: TRBV2
CDR3aa: ASSPVTGGEVEKLF

j_gene: TRBJ1-2
v_gene: TRBV6-5
CDR3aa: ASSYSQGATAGYT

j_gene: TRBJ2-1
v_gene: TRBV5-1
CDR3aa: ASSSSGSSYNEQF

j_gene: TRBJ2-7
v_gene: TRBV5-1
CDR3aa: ASSLASNRDEQY

j_gene: TRBJ2-2
v_gene: TRBV5-1
CDR3aa: ASRKSTGELF

j_gene: TRBJ2-5
v_gene: TRBV5-4
CDR3aa: ASSLRDSLQETQY

j_gene: TRBJ2-7
v_gene: TRBV20-1
CDR3aa: SARLTTGGKNTRAYEQY

j_gene: TRBJ2-7
v_gene: TRBV6-2/TRBV6-3
CDR3aa: ASSYRPMGGYEQY

j_gene: TRBJ1-5
v_gene: TRBV20-1
CDR3aa: SAISRDRGMRGNQPQH

j_gene: TRBJ2-5
v_gene: TRBV15
CDR3aa: ATSRDKPSSETQY

j_gene: TRBJ2-7
v_gene: TRBV20-1
CDR3aa: SAGGAGTTYEQY

j_gene: TRBJ1-4
v_gene: TRBV14
CDR3aa: ASSRLGRGNEKLF

j_gene: TRBJ2-7
v_gene: TRBV10-3
CDR3aa: AISESDRLEREQY

j_gene: TRBJ2-7
v_gene: TRBV28
CDR3aa: ASRTSVSYEQY

j_gene: TRBJ2-1
v_gene: TRBV7-3
CDR3aa: ASSRGLAVGNNEQF

j_gene: TRBJ2-1
v_gene: TRBV12-3/TRBV12-4
CDR3aa: ASSFSGQIDSINEQF

j_gene: TRBJ2-7
v_gene: TRBV11-2
CDR3aa: ASSFVRGGYEQY

j_gene: TRBJ2-3
v_gene: TRBV20-1
CDR3aa: SASRDTQY

j_gene: TRBJ2-7
v_gene: TRBV7-2
CDR3aa: ASSGRDRPHEQY

j_gene: TRBJ1-5
v_gene: TRBV25-1
CDR3aa: ASSADRTGQPQH

j_gene: TRBJ2-1
v_gene: TRBV20-1
CDR3aa: SARKAGGTGYNEQF

j_gene: TRBJ1-5
v_gene: TRBV7-2
CDR3aa: ASSLRGDSDQPQH

j_gene: TRBJ1-5
v_gene: TRBV12-3/TRBV12-4
CDR3aa: ASSLGDNQPQH

j_gene: TRBJ1-5
v_gene: TRBV19
CDR3aa: ASSRADLTSNQPQH

j_gene: TRBJ1-6
v_gene: TRBV20-1
CDR3aa: SARGPRGSSPLH

j_gene: TRBJ2-1
v_gene: TRBV12-3/TRBV12-4
CDR3aa: ASSLEASGGHEQF

j_gene: TRBJ2-1
v_gene: TRBV6-1
CDR3aa: ASRGASGVNEQF

j_gene: TRBJ1-5
v_gene: TRBV18
CDR3aa: ASSPQTIYSNQPQH

j_gene: TRBJ1-2
v_gene: TRBV7-8
CDR3aa: ASSLDGPNYGYT